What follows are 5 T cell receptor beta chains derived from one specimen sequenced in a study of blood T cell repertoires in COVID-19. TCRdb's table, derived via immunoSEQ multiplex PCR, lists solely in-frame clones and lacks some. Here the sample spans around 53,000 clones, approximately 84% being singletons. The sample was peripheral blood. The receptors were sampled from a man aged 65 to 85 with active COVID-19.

The CDR3 DNA reads TGTGCCAGCAGTCACAGGACTAGCGGCCTCACAGATACGCAGTATTTT. Translation: CASSHRTSGLTDTQYF. This rearrangement joins TRBV6-2 or TRBV6-3 to TRBJ2-3; 10 bases align to TRBD2. The germline V gene encodes CDR1 MNHEY and CDR2 SVGEGT. The CDR3 runs to 16 residues. V trimming: 5 bases; J trimming: 2 bases; junction bases outside the gene matches: 7.

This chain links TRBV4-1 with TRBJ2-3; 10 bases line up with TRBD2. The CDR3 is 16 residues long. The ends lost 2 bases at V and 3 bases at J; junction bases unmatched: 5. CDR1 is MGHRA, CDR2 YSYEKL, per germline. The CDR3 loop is CASSQLAGVSTDTQYF. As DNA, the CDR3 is TGCGCCAGCAGCCAACTAGCGGGAGTAAGTACAGATACGCAGTATTTT.

CDR3 amino acids: CASRAGTSVYNEQFF. For the CDR3, the DNA is TGCGCCAGCAGGGCCGGGACTAGCGTGTACAATGAGCAGTTCTTC. The chain combines TRBV10-2 with TRBJ2-1; 10 bases match TRBD2. Germline V gene sequence: CDR1 WSHSY, CDR2 SAAADI. The CDR3 has 15 amino acids. Trimming cost V 6 bases and J 4 bases; bases outside gene matches: 6.

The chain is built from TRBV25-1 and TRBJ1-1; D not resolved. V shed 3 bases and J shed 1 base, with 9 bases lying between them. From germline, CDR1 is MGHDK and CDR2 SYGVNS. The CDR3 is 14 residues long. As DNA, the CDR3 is TGTGCCAGCAGTGAGCGACAACCGAACACTGAAGCTTTCTTT. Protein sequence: CASSERQPNTEAFF.

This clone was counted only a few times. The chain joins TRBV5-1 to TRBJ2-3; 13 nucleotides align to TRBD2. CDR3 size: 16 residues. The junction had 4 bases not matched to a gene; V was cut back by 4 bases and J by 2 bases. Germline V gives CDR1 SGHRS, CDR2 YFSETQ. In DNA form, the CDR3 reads TGCGCCAGCAGCGGGGGACTAGCGGGAATCACAGATACGCAGTATTTT. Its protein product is CASSGGLAGITDTQYF.